This T cell receptor beta chain was recovered during a study of T cell clones after liver transplantation. About the study: Post-transplant blood was tracked for graft-donor-reactive T cell clones identified in a pre-transplant mixed lymphocyte reaction. As an antigen-independent comparator, third-party-reactive TCRbeta sequences came from pre-transplant mixed lymphocyte reactions.

This CDR3 is built from 13 residues. Germline V gives CDR1 KGHSH, CDR2 LQKENI. Trimming pared 4 bases from V and 3 bases from J, leaving 10 bases between. The table came from immunoSEQ multiplex PCR; TCRdb's copy has only in-frame clones and leaves some out. The sample contains 70,000 or so clones, roughly nine tenths of which appear only once. The source of this sequence is a human donor who received a liver transplant. Sequencing was performed on CD4+ T cells from blood, taken before liver transplant. The rearrangement joins TRBV18 to TRBJ2-7, with D tentatively TRBD1 (7 bases). The DNA for the CDR3 is TGTGCCAGCTCACGACAGGGAGGCTACGAGCAGTACTTC. It translates to CASSRQGGYEQYF.